This T cell receptor (beta chain) came from a study of shared clonotypes between healthy human individuals (dated by TCRdb to the early 2020s). The study in broad terms: Three men and two women, aged 18 to 49 years, made up the cohort. To estimate repertoire size and how much clonotype sharing occurs between individuals, the study deeply sequenced the blood TCR repertoires of a handful of healthy adults. Each donor's leukapheresis produced roughly between roughly 0.85 and 9.5 billion PBMCs. Libraries were prepared and TCR repertoires were sequenced by different laboratories using diverse techniques, in order to increase sequencing depth and limit assay-specific biases. For each donor, three plates each were used for CD4 naive and CD4 memory, two plates were used for CD8 naive, and one plate was used for CD8 memory.

For this clone: No cognate antigen has been identified for it. No base quality values were provided; no much bigger clone lies one nucleotide off.

What the authors observed across the whole study: Compared with non-shared clonotypes, the clonotypes found in all four sorted-subset donors had higher generation probabilities. Naive subsets generally had larger estimated clonotype richness than memory subsets did. Sampling was restricted to blood, and TCR repertoires in tissue are likely to differ from TCR repertoires in blood. The genetic and exposure-history diversity represented was limited by the small number of donors. Even with the large sequencing depth, rarefaction of the sorted-subset datasets indicated that sequencing was incomplete. Pairwise subsampling led to the expectation that sequencing depth would affect the degree of clonotype sharing among donors. Sharing across a handful of donors was observed for 4.5% to 6.5% of naive CD4, about 4% of naive CD8, 2% to 2.5% of memory CD4, and around 0.4% of memory CD8 clonotypes.

Using the deep immunoSEQ assay, TCR CDR3 regions were amplified from genomic DNA by multiplex PCR. Extracted genomic DNA from each cell subset was spread evenly across all wells of several immunoSEQ 96-well plates, with each plate serving as a replicate. Each replicate PCR for sorted subsets received around 200 ng genomic DNA, equal to some 32,000 T cell genomes. The purified libraries were quantified using a Qubit 3.0 fluorometer, sized with a Bioanalyzer 2100, and then quantified again using the KAPA Library Quantification kit. Every immunoSEQ 96-well plate was sequenced on a separate single-read 150-cycle Illumina NextSeq 550 flow cell. The study's processing was this. Because the immunoSEQ output held only junctional sequences and lacked quality scores, the filtering could not match the filtering applied to full-length reads. Sequences were annotated with PyIR, a Python wrapper for IgBLAST v1.9, and V/J genes and CDR3 were assigned using IMGT germline references. Reads with weak V/J assignments (E-value above 1e-6), missing CDR3, stop codons, out-of-frame junctions, or ambiguous translated residues were removed. V3J clonotypes were defined as sequences sharing an identical inferred V gene, J gene, and CDR3 amino acid sequence. Percentage overlap between repertoires was calculated by dividing the number of shared unique clonotypes by the size of the smaller repertoire. Richness of each repertoire was evaluated using RTK rarefaction, the Chao1 estimator, and Recon v2.1 estimates of unobserved clonotypes. Generation probabilities were computed with OLGA for all TCRbeta clonotypes obtained by the gDNA method from several donors. TCRdb carries this immuneACCESS record with in-frame sequences only. Its versions omit some clonotypes, under half of them owing to an unresolved V gene in the studies checked, with the rest unexplained. The V and J calls and clone size come from that table; D and trimming were worked out from the DNA. This sample holds about 2.2 million clones; around 93% were observed only once. The ten largest clones represent around 1.7% of the sample.

CDR1 and CDR2, looked up from the germline V gene, are KGHSH and LQKENI. CDR3 length: 15 amino acids, cysteine to phenylalanine. Kept here is only the CDR3 DNA, which spans 45 bases and is read in frame from base 1. The V end loses 4 bases and the J end loses 5 bases, and a stretch of 18 bases separates them. CD8 naive samples consisted of CD45RO-negative cells that were positively selected for CCR7, yielding a CD45RA+CCR7+ population without TemRA cells. Donors were healthy HIV-negative adults with no recently reported acute infections or vaccinations. Every donor was a Caucasian adult residing in Nashville, Tennessee, USA. Blood was obtained by leukapheresis, after which PBMCs were separated by Ficoll-Histopaque density gradient centrifugation and cryopreserved in liquid nitrogen vapor phase. Analytical flow cytometry was used to check the purity and quantity of every magnetically sorted T cell population. From each sorted fraction, genomic DNA was isolated and quantified by UV absorbance on a Nanodrop 2000c.

Sequenced sample: naive CD8+ T cells from PBMCs. Taken with the paper, the label for cell subset or site translates to: CD45RA+CCR7+. This clonotype was obtained from a man younger than 35 in good health. Some clones in this sample may be carry-over from other donors' samples. The chain is assembled from TRBV18 and TRBJ2-7; tentative D gene TRBD2, with 7 bases matching. This receptor carries the CDR3 CASSLRGGSEDEQYF. The nucleotide sequence reads as follows: TGTGCCAGCTCACTAAGGGGGGGTTCCGAGGACGAGCAGTACTTC.